This TCR beta chain was documented in a study of T cells after yellow fever vaccination. Study information: SMART-Seq v4 Ultra Low Input prepared the low-cell-number fractions.

Study-level points and caveats: Clones from primary vaccination mostly reappeared after the booster (approximately 96% CD4, 88% CD8). Weaker overall was a secondary response that nonetheless peaked faster, on day 5 versus 15.

The TCR cDNA carried a universal primer site and UMIs from 5'RACE template switching. MiXCR, run by TCRdb on the 5' RACE reads, gives a single entry per CDR3 protein. The data show some 600,000 distinct CDR3 sequences, over 9% seen once. This clonotype was picked up a small number of times. Its antigen is still unknown. Sequencing used PBMCs, obtained on the day of the yellow fever booster vaccination. The TCR was taken from a man aged 25 to 45 who received the YFV17D yellow fever vaccine.

The CDR3 region has the DNA TGCGCCAGCAGCTCGGGGAGTCCTGAAGCTTTCTTT. Translating it yields CASSSGSPEAFF. This rearrangement joins TRBV5-1 to TRBJ1-1; D gene unclear. CDR1 is SGHRS and CDR2 is YFSETQ in the germline V gene. This CDR3 contains 12 residues. Trimming left V 3 bases short and J 6 bases short, with 9 bases between.